Below, 22 T cell receptor beta chains from the same sample are listed, as sequenced in a study of CDR3 diversity in severe acne. In TCRdb, the PCR reads were re-called with MiXCR into one record per CDR3 protein. The sample carries under 95,000 distinct CDR3 sequences, about 52% recorded once. Sequenced sample: blood. The receptors come from a male donor in good health, serving as a control.

Only a few counts were recorded for this clonotype. Here the CDR3 reads CAIPIGRENTEAFF. The CDR3 nucleotides read TGTGCCATCCCGATCGGACGGGAAAACACTGAAGCTTTCTTT. This chain uses TRBV7-3 with TRBJ1-1; D is undetermined. The CDR3 runs to 14 residues. Germline assignment: CDR1 SGHTA and CDR2 FQGTGA. V was cut by 10 bases and J by 2 bases, with 17 bases left in between.

This clonotype showed up many times. The chain has TRBV6-4 and TRBJ2-2; D may be TRBD2 (5 bases). V lost 6 bases and J 3 bases, leaving 11 bases between the germline ends. The CDR3 is 14 amino acids. Germline V CDR1 and CDR2: MRHNA, SNTAGT. The CDR3 DNA reads TGTGCCAGCAGCCTACGGGGAGACACCGGGGAGCTGTTTTTT. This gives the protein CASSLRGDTGELFF.

Ten or more counts support this clonotype. V and J are TRBV12-3 or TRBV12-4 and TRBJ2-1; D perhaps matches TRBD2 (6 bases). V shed 5 bases and J shed 7 bases, with 15 bases lying between them. This CDR3 is built from 14 residues. The CDR3 DNA reads as TGTGCCAGCAGTCCCTGGGGACTCCCGAATGAGCAGTTCTTC. It codes for CASSPWGLPNEQFF.

This sequence joins TRBV7-8 and TRBJ2-5; D might be TRBD1 (5 bases). This CDR3 contains 14 residues. V lost 5 bases to trimming and J lost 5 bases, with 15 bases between them. Germline CDR1 is SGHVS and CDR2 is FQNEAQ. The CDR3 region is CASSLLGPGETQYF. CDR3 coding DNA: TGTGCCAGCAGCCTATTAGGGCCAGGGGAGACCCAGTACTTC.

The chain combines TRBV6-5 with TRBJ1-5; 8 nucleotides line up with TRBD1. J lost 6 bases, V lost 4 bases, and 2 bases had no gene match. CDR1 and CDR2 from the germline V gene are MNHEY and SVGAGI. This CDR3 has 13 amino acids. CDR3 residues: CASSSDRAQPQHF. In DNA, the CDR3 is TGTGCCAGCAGTTCGGACAGGGCTCAGCCCCAGCATTTT.

This clonotype has ten or more counts. This chain joins TRBV11-1 and TRBJ2-1; D call uncertain. Germline V gene data show CDR1 as SGHAT and CDR2 as FQDESV (reference sequence). This CDR3 comprises 15 residues. V dropped 3 bases and J dropped 6 bases, with 15 bases sitting between them. CDR3 bases: TGTGCCAGCAGCTTTTGGGGAAATAAAGGCAATGAGCAGTTCTTC. Residues: CASSFWGNKGNEQFF.

A few counts support this clonotype. The chain carries TRBV6-5 and TRBJ2-5; 15 bases align to TRBD2. The V segment lost 6 bases and the J segment 5 bases; nucleotides outside the gene matches: 7. The CDR3 extends over 16 amino acids. CDR1 and CDR2 (germline): MNHEY, SVGAGI. Written as DNA, the CDR3 is TGTGCCAGCAGCCGTGGACTAGCGGGGGGGCCGGAGACCCAGTACTTC. This gives the protein CASSRGLAGGPETQYF.

The rearrangement joins TRBV2 to TRBJ2-1; TRBD1 matches 7 bases. From germline, CDR1 is SNHLY and CDR2 FYNNEI. After removal of 2 bases from V and 6 bases from J, the junction contained 1 base not matched to a gene. This CDR3 contains 13 residues. Here the CDR3 reads CASSENRGNEQFF. DNA of the CDR3: TGTGCCAGCAGTGAAAACAGGGGCAATGAGCAGTTCTTC.

V is TRBV28 and J is TRBJ1-2; tentatively, D is TRBD1 (5 bases). The CDR3 loop spans 13 amino acids. Looked up from germline, CDR1 is MDHEN and CDR2 is SYDVKM. Trimming stripped 7 bases from V and 2 bases from J, with 11 bases between. The CDR3 reads CASKAGPNYGYTF. DNA for the CDR3: TGTGCCAGCAAGGCGGGGCCCAACTATGGCTACACCTTC.

This clonotype appeared many times. The V gene is TRBV19, the J gene TRBJ1-6, with TRBD1 identical over 12 bases. Germline V lookup: CDR1 LNHDA, CDR2 SQIVND (reference sequence). V shed 3 bases and J 9 bases; nucleotides not matched to a gene: 3. CDR3 length: 15 residues. In DNA, the CDR3 is TGTGCCAGTAGTATGGGACAGGGGGCGCCTTCACCCCTCCACTTT. Translation gives CASSMGQGAPSPLHF.

In its sample, this clonotype ranks as medium-sized. The V and J genes are TRBV2 and TRBJ1-5; 10 bases line up with TRBD1. The CDR3 runs 15 residues. With V trimmed by 6 bases and J by 0 bases, 2 bases remained unmatched. Germline CDR1 and CDR2: SNHLY and FYNNEI. In nucleotides, the CDR3 is TGTGCCAGCAGGACAGGGGGCTATAGCAATCAGCCCCAGCATTTT. Translated, it gives CASRTGGYSNQPQHF.

This clonotype occurred many times. This chain links TRBV12-3 or TRBV12-4 with TRBJ1-2; D might be TRBD1 (5 bases). The CDR3 runs to 12 residues. V was shortened by 3 bases and J by 6 bases, with 8 bases between the two germline ends. CDR3 in amino acids: CASSFGTHGYTF. In nucleotides, the CDR3 is TGTGCCAGCAGTTTCGGGACTCATGGCTACACCTTC.

The chain has TRBV19 and TRBJ2-6; no clear D gene. V dropped 5 bases and J dropped 0 bases, with 11 bases sitting between them. Per the germline V gene, CDR1 is LNHDA and CDR2 is SQIVND (reference sequence). The CDR3 length is 16 residues. CDR3 in amino acids: CASSLDASSGANVLTF. CDR3 nucleotides: TGTGCCAGTAGTTTGGATGCCTCCTCTGGGGCCAACGTCCTGACTTTC.

This rearrangement joins TRBV20-1 to TRBJ1-6; D is ambiguous. V lost 3 bases to trimming and J lost 5 bases, with 14 bases between them. The CDR3 length is 15 residues. Per germline, CDR1 DFQATT and CDR2 SNEGSKA (reference sequence). CDR3 sequence: CSARTSAGNNSPLHF. CDR3 nucleotide sequence: TGCAGTGCTAGGACTAGCGCTGGTAATAATTCACCCCTCCACTTT.

The rearrangement joins TRBV20-1 to TRBJ1-1; weak D call: TRBD1 (6 bases). CDR1 is DFQATT and CDR2 is SNEGSKA in the germline V gene (reference sequence). Trimming left V 5 bases short and J 3 bases short, with 13 bases between. The CDR3 runs to 13 residues. The CDR3 here is CSAQRQVHTEAFF. Written as DNA, the CDR3 is TGCAGTGCTCAGCGACAGGTTCACACTGAAGCTTTCTTT.

Judged by abundance, this clonotype is medium-sized (0.01 to 0.1%). The rearrangement joins TRBV7-8 to TRBJ1-2; 7 positions agree with TRBD1. The CDR3 consists of 14 residues. With 5 bases clipped from V and 2 bases from J, the junction kept 5 bases outside the gene matches. Germline values: CDR1 SGHVS, CDR2 FQNEAQ. CDR3 region: CASSPGGQNYGYTF. CDR3 nucleotide sequence: TGTGCCAGCAGCCCAGGGGGGCAAAACTATGGCTACACCTTC.

This clonotype was recorded many times. The rearrangement uses TRBV7-9 and TRBJ2-2, with D hard to call. V dropped 5 bases and J dropped 1 base, with 11 bases sitting between them. This CDR3 comprises 15 residues. Germline assignment: CDR1 SEHNR and CDR2 FQNEAQ (reference sequence). In DNA, the CDR3 is TGTGCCAGCAGCCTAGAAAATATGAACACCGGGGAGCTGTTTTTT. Its translation is CASSLENMNTGELFF. Together with reference TRBV7-9 and TRBJ2-2, the CDR3 gives the full variable domain: DTGVSQNPRHKITKRGQNVTFRCDPISEHNRLYWYRQTLGQGPEFLTYFQNEAQLEKSRLLSDRFSAERPKGSFSTLEIQRTEQGDSAMYLCASSLENMNTGELFFGEGSRLTVL.

This rearrangement joins TRBV4-1 to TRBJ2-3; 9 positions agree with TRBD1. Germline trimming cut 5 bases from V and 1 base from J; bases unmatched to any gene: 7. In germline, CDR1 is MGHRA, CDR2 YSYEKL. The CDR3 sequence is 16 residues long. CDR3 region: CASSYPGTGRTDTQYF. Here the CDR3 DNA reads TGCGCCAGCAGCTACCCCGGGACAGGGCGCACAGATACGCAGTATTTT.

The CDR3 DNA reads TGTGCCAGCACCGCAAGGGGGACCCAGTACTTC. This translates into CASTARGTQYF. This chain uses TRBV12-3 or TRBV12-4 with TRBJ2-5, with a weak D call TRBD1 (5 bases). Trimming shortened V by 7 bases and J by 7 bases, and 10 bases separated the two germline ends. The CDR3 has 11 residues.

Details on this clonotype: The conserved phenylalanine or tryptophan is not found at the CDR3 terminus, so this likely reflects a read error. The chain couples TRBV7-3 to TRBJ2-5, with D possibly matching TRBD2 (5 bases). Germline V gene data show CDR1 as SGHTA and CDR2 as FQGTGA. The CDR3 spans 13 residues. Trimming cost V 5 bases and J 5 bases, with 12 bases left between them. CDR3 loop: CASSPDLGETQYL. CDR3 DNA sequence: TGTGCCAGCAGCCCGGACTTAGGGGAGACCCAGTACCTC.

This chain joins TRBV7-9 and TRBJ2-7, with 8 bases matching TRBD1. The CDR3 runs 15 residues. The J segment lost 7 bases and the V segment lost 5 bases, leaving 13 bases of the junction unmatched. Germline V lookup: CDR1 SEHNR, CDR2 FQNEAQ (reference sequence). The CDR3 DNA is TGTGCCAGCAGCCCCTCAGGGGGCGCTTTTTGGGAGCAGTACTTC. Amino acids: CASSPSGGAFWEQYF.

This clonotype was counted many times. The chain is built from TRBV3-1 and TRBJ2-5, with 9 bases fitting TRBD2. Per the germline V gene, CDR1 is LGHDT and CDR2 is YNNKEL (reference sequence). CDR3 size: 15 residues. The V segment lost 2 bases and the J segment 4 bases; nucleotides outside the gene matches: 5. The CDR3 loop reads CASSQTGLASETQYF. The CDR3, as DNA: TGTGCCAGCAGCCAAACCGGACTAGCGTCAGAGACCCAGTACTTC.